This entry concerns a single T cell receptor (beta chain). Its antigen specificity is not known. Per-nucleotide qualities are absent, and no much larger clonotype sits a single base away. Deletion took 2 bases off V and 8 bases off J, with a span of 4 bases between the germline ends. From the cysteine up to the phenylalanine, the CDR3 has a length of 11 residues. Here the CDR3 DNA is all that survives: 33 bases in frame from base 1. Taken from the germline V gene, the CDR1 and CDR2 loops are MGHDK and SYGVNS. The data belong to a study of cytomegalovirus exposure and HLA in healthy donors (TCRdb year 2017). At the level of the whole study: An earlier analysis of approximately 640 of the donors reported approximately 300 Gb of sequence data and some 120 million unique TCR beta sequences from roughly 180 million T cells. Among roughly 370 genotyped donors of the cohort, an average of approximately 240,000 unique TCR beta nucleotide sequences were sequenced per donor, roughly a sixth of them non-productive. An early release that covered about 600 HLA-typed donors contained about 300 gigabases of sequencing data and 85 million to 100 million unique TCR sequences. In a later genetic analysis, genome-wide SNP genotypes for about three fifths of the roughly 670 donors were used, and that subset was treated as a discovery cohort. The study aimed to test whether cataloging public T cell receptors could reveal signatures of past pathogen exposure. The genetic ancestry cluster associated with self-reported Caucasian donors included about four fifths of the approximately 400 genotyped donors. A later analysis re-examined previously published TCR beta repertoires from just over 650 donors and added high-resolution HLA genotyping to investigate patterns of TCR occurrence. High-throughput TCR immunosequencing, statistical association of individual TCRs with disease status, and machine learning were combined to predict cytomegalovirus infection status. Because of strong linkage in the cohort, roughly five DR-DQ haplotypes were treated as single units for association and clustering. HLA typing included class I and class II loci at four-digit resolution. All discovery cohort repertoires had been generated using a single sequencing platform. Donor age, sex, ethnicity and CMV serostatus were collected together with the repertoire data. Using immunosequencing, the study profiled T cell repertoires from 640 or so subjects and related those repertoires to cytomegalovirus serostatus. In an earlier analysis of a few hundred of the donors, high-throughput TCR beta sequencing was used to judge whether each TCR beta V gene segment behaved as functional or pseudogenic. Typing coverage differed by locus: A, B, C, DRB1 and DQB1 were typed in roughly 620-640 donors, DQA1 in around 500, DPA1 in nearly 610, and DPB1 in 400 to 490. Besides the first cohort of under 700 subjects, a separate validation cohort made up of over 95 different subjects was used. Rather than using new phenotypic data, the later analysis identified candidate immune exposures from TCR beta sequences and from how often those sequences occurred across donors. What the research found in general, with its limitations: Presence/absence analyses assumed roughly uniform sequencing depth across donors, an assumption that may not hold. A later analysis associated 15,000 or so TCR beta sequences with specific HLA alleles at a false discovery rate of 0.05. The cohort was sequenced for TCR beta chains only, and without alpha or paired-chain data the features that could be detected were limited. An association between a missense DCLRE1C variant and V-gene and J-gene trimming of TCR beta chains was found in a later genetic analysis and replicated in an independent cohort. A cluster of highly shared sequence variants was judged likely to be a technical artifact of the sequencing pipeline. The study listed 164 TCR beta chains as associated with cytomegalovirus. An earlier analysis of around 500 of the donors showed that most TCR beta V segments appeared in productive rearrangements either about 87% or about 30% of the time, which broadly matched IMGT annotations. Because some donors lacked HLA typing at each locus, the association tests relied only on the typed subset. The authors suggested that the approach could potentially be generalized to other disease states and immunological phenotypes. According to a later analysis, most CMV-associated TCR beta chains appeared to be HLA-restricted, and the HLA associations seemed to be driven largely by CMV exposure. CMV serostatus was the only immune exposure information available for the cohort. In a later analysis, the rate of TCR association differed among HLA loci, with DRB1 alleles having the most associated TCRs and HLA-C alleles having the fewest. Because the 87-base-pair reads could not distinguish some IMGT-functional V segments, including TRBV6-2 and TRBV6-3, those segments were excluded. Linkage disequilibrium might explain the correlated functional status among segregating V segments, but an unknown experimental factor could not be ruled out. In a later analysis, several top co-occurrence clusters were reported to appear linked to parvovirus B19, influenza, CMV and Epstein-Barr virus. The classifier was reported to diagnose cytomegalovirus status with high specificity and sensitivity in both the original and validation cohorts. A further reported finding was that TCR beta sequences accurately predicted the HLA-A and HLA-B alleles for most subjects in the first cohort. A later analysis found that HLA-associated TCR beta chains were more clonally expanded and had lower generation probabilities than equally common non-associated chains. Most TCR sequences were seen in very few donors, while some public TCRs were found in many individuals. Strong co-occurrence of HLA alleles, especially DR and DQ, made assigning TCR associations to individual alleles difficult. The earlier analysis of nearly 600 of the donors excluded seventeen rarely observed V segments, including chromosome 9 orphons, because counts were too low. In vitro tests confirmed that a few of the cytomegalovirus-associated TCR beta chains recognize cytomegalovirus antigens. According to a later genetic analysis, donors in an Asian-associated ancestry cluster had fewer N-insertions in productive TCRs than the roughly 670-donor mean.

The library relied on the immunoSEQ multiplex PCR assay. For the multiplex PCR, a mixture combining 60 forward primers for TCR Vbeta segments and 13 reverse primers for TCR Jbeta segments was used. Amplification of the CDR3 region of rearranged TCR beta genes was performed with a multiplex PCR assay on genomic DNA. The Illumina HiSeq System was used to sequence the amplified TCR beta libraries as 87-base-pair reads. The original methods were these. A later analysis tallied 75 million to 85 million unique TCR beta chains across the 666 repertoires, and roughly 11 million of those chains were shared by two or more donors. To remove PCR and sequencing errors, raw reads were error-corrected and collapsed into unique sequences using a nearest-neighbor algorithm that merged closely related sequences. V, D and J gene segments were assigned by aligning CDR3 sequences to IMGT reference sequences. For a sequence to be retained, a match of at least six nucleotides was required to both a V gene segment and a J gene segment. A rearrangement counted as productive if the CDR3 had no stop codons and remained in frame with V and J, and every other rearrangement counted as non-productive. Following IMGT convention, CDR3 was defined as the stretch from the second conserved V-encoded cysteine to the conserved J-encoded phenylalanine. In an earlier analysis of around 640 of the donors, sequences lacking an unambiguous match to a single V gene segment were excluded. In an earlier analysis of approximately 500 of the donors, a V segment was called functional when productive rearrangements were above 56.7%, and segregating when the standard deviation between donors exceeded 5%. A statistical classification framework was built for diagnosing cytomegalovirus status from the catalog of TCR beta chain sequences. V and J gene assignment, in a later analysis, came from comparing TCR nucleotide sequences with IMGT/GENE-DB human TR gene sequences. The TCRdist pipeline was used in a later analysis to assign CDR3 sequences and most-parsimonious VDJ recombination scenarios. In a later analysis, every TCR beta chain was defined by the combination of its CDR3 amino acid sequence and its V-gene family, and reads without a unique V-gene family were dropped. To address suspected cross-contamination and a sequencing artifact, a later analysis removed roughly 580 highly shared, low-generation-probability nucleotide sequences. In a later analysis, a clonal expansion index was calculated for each public chain from normalized within-repertoire ranks of inferred template counts. In a later analysis, generation probabilities were computed using a VDJ recombination model fitted to out-of-frame rearrangements, and the results were checked against IGoR. In a later analysis, hypergeometric tests were used to score TCR-TCR, TCR-HLA and TCR-CMV co-occurrence, with a repertoire-size bias correction applied to TCR pairs. In a later analysis, false discovery rates were estimated by permuting HLA or CMV assignments 20 times. In a later analysis, co-occurring TCRs were grouped using DBSCAN, with TCRdist sequence similarity added in when clustering inside HLA-allele-positive subsets. Repertoires with fewer than 30,000 or more than 120,000 public chains were left out of co-occurrence clustering, as were four to six repertoires with anomalous nucleotide sharing. Imported from immuneACCESS, the table was reduced by TCRdb to in-frame sequences with V and J called. These copies leave out some clones; in studies compared against another copy, an unresolved V gene accounts for under half, and the cause of the remainder is not known. V, J and clone size derive from that table, while D and trimming were established from the DNA sequence. The sample includes approximately 200,000 clones, with 82% observed a single time. The ten largest make up 0.098% of the sample.

The cohort comprised some 700 healthy bone marrow donors. All cohort members were sampled while nominally healthy, although unrecorded immune exposures were likely present. The donor tested CMV seronegative and was one of the 352 seronegative cohort members. Every donor gave a peripheral blood sample, and the peripheral blood mononuclear cells from that sample were used for TCR beta sequencing. Genomic DNA was extracted from the blood cell samples with the Qiagen DNeasy Blood Extraction Kit. Sequencing used PBMCs. The chain was built from TRBV25-1 and TRBJ2-1; no D gene can be assigned with confidence. This clonotype was obtained from a boy younger than 10 in good health and CMV-seronegative. The CDR3 is CASSEIDEQFF. The nucleotides are TGTGCCAGCAGTGAAATCGATGAGCAGTTCTTC.